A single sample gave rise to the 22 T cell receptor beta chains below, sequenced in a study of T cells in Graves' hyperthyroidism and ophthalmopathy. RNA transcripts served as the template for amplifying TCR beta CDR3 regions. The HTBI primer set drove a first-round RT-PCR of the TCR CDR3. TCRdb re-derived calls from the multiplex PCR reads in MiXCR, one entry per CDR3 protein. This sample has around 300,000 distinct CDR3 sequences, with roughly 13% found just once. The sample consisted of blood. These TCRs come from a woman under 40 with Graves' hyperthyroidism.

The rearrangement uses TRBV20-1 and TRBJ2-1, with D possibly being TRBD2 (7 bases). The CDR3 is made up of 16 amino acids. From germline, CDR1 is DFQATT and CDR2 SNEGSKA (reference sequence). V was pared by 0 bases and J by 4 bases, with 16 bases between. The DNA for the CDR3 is TGCAGTGCTAGAGATCTCGCGGGGGCGTCTTACAATGAGCAGTTCTTC. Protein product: CSARDLAGASYNEQFF.

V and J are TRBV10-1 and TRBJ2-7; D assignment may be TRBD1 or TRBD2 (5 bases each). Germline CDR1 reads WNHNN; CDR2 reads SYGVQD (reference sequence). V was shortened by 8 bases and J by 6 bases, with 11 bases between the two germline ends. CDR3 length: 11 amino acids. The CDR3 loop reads CASSRGSEQYF. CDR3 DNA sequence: TGCGCCAGCTCCCGGGGCAGCGAGCAGTACTTC.

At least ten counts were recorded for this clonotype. CDR3 amino acids: CASRGDSHYEQYF. CDR3 bases: TGTGCCAGCAGGGGGGACTCCCACTACGAGCAGTACTTC. The chain uses TRBV28 and TRBJ2-7; D is possibly TRBD2 (6 bases). V shed 6 bases and J shed 3 bases, with 12 bases lying between them. This CDR3 is 13 amino acids long. CDR1 is MDHEN, CDR2 SYDVKM, per germline.

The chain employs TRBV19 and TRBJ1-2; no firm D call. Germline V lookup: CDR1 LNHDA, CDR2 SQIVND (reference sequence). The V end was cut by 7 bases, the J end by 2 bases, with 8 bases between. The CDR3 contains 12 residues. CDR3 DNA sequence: TGTGCCAGTACCAAAGGAAACTATGGCTACACCTTC. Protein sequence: CASTKGNYGYTF.

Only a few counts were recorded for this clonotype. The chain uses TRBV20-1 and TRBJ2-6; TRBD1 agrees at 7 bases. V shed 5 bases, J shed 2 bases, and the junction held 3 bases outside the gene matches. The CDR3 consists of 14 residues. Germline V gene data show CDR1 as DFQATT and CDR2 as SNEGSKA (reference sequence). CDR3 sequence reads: CSALTGTGANVLTF. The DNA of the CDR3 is TGCAGTGCTCTGACAGGGACTGGGGCCAACGTCCTGACTTTC.

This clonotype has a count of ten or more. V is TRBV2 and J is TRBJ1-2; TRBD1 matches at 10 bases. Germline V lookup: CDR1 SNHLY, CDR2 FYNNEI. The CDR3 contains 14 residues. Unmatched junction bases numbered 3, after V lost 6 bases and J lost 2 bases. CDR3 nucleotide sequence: TGTGCCAGCAGGGCGGGACAGGGGAACTATGGCTACACCTTC. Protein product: CASRAGQGNYGYTF.

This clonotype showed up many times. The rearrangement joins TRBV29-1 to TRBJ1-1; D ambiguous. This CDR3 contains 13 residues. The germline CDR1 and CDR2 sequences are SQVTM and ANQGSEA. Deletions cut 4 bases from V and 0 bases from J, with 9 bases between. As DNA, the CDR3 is TGCAGCGTTGGACACCTCATGAACACTGAAGCTTTCTTT. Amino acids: CSVGHLMNTEAFF.

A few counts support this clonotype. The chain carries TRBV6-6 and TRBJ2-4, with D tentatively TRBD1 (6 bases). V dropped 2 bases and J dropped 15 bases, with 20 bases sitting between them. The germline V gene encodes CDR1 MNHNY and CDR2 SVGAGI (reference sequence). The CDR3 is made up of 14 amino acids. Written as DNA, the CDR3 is TGTGCCAGCAGTTACCCGACAGGCCTGGAATTCTTGTACTTC. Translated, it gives CASSYPTGLEFLYF.

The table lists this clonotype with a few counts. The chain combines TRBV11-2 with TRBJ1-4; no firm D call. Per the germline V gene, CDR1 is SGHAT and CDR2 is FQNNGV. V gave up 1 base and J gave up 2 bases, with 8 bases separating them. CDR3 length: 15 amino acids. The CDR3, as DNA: TGTGCCAGCAGCTTAGGTCACGCGACTAATGAAAAACTGTTTTTT. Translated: CASSLGHATNEKLFF. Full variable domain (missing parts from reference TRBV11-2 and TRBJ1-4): EAGVAQSPRYKIIEKRQSVAFWCNPISGHATLYWYQQILGQGPKLLIQFQNNGVVDDSQLPKDRFSAERLKGVDSTLKIQPAKLEDSAVYLCASSLGHATNEKLFFGSGTQLSVL.

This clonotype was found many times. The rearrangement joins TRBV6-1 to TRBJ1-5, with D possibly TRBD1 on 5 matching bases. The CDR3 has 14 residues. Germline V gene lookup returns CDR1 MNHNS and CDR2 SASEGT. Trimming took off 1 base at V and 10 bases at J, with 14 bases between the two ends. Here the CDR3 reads CASSEGTRVGPQHF. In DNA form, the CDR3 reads TGTGCCAGCAGTGAAGGGACAAGAGTCGGCCCCCAGCATTTT.

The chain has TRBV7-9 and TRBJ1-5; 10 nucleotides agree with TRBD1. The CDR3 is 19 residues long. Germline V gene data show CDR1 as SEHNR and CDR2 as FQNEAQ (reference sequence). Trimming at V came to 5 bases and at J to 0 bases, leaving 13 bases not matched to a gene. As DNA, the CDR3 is TGTGCCAGCAGCGGACCCGGGGACAGGGGCGACTATAGCAATCAGCCCCAGCATTTT. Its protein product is CASSGPGDRGDYSNQPQHF.

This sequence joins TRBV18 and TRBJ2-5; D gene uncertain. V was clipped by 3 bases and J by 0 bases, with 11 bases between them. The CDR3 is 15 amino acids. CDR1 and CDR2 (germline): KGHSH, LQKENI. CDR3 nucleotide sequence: TGTGCCAGCTCACCCGGAGTGGAGTACCAAGAGACCCAGTACTTC. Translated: CASSPGVEYQETQYF.

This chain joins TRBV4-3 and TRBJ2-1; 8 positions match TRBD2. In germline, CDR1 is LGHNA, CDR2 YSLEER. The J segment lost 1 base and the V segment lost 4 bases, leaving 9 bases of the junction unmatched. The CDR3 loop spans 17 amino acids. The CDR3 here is CASSRLLAGRSYNEQFF. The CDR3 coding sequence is TGCGCCAGCAGCCGCCTATTAGCGGGAAGATCCTACAATGAGCAGTTCTTC.

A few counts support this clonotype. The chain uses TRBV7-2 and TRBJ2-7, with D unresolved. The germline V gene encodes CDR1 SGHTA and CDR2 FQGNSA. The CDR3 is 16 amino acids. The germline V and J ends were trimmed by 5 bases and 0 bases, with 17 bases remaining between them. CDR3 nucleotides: TGTGCCAGCAGCCTAGGAGAGCGAAGAAGCTCCTACGAGCAGTACTTC. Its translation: CASSLGERRSSYEQYF.

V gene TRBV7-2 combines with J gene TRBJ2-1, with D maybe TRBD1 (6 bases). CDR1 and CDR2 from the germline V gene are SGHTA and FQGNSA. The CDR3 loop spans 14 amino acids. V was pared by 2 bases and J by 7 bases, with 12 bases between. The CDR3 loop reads CASSLSRTGNEQFF. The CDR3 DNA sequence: TGTGCCAGCAGCTTAAGTCGTACAGGGAATGAGCAGTTCTTC.

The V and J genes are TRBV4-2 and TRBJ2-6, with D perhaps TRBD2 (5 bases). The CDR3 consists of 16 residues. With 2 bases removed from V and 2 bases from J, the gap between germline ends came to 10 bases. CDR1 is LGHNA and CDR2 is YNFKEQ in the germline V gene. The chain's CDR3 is CASSQQMGAGANVLTF. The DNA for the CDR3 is TGTGCCAGCAGCCAACAAATGGGAGCTGGGGCCAACGTCCTGACTTTC.

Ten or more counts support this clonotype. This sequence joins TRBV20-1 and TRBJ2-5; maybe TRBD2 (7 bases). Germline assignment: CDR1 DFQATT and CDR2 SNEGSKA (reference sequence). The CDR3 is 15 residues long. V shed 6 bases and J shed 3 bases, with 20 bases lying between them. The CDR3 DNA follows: TGCAGTGCCACAAGTGGGGGCGGGAGCGAAGAGACCCAGTACTTC. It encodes CSATSGGGSEETQYF.

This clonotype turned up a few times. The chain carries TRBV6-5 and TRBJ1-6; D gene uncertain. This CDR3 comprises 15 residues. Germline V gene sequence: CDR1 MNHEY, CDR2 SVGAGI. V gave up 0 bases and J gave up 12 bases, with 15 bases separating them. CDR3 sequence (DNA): TGTGCCAGCAGTTACTCGGGCGGCCTCGCGGAACCCCTCCACTTT. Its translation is CASSYSGGLAEPLHF.

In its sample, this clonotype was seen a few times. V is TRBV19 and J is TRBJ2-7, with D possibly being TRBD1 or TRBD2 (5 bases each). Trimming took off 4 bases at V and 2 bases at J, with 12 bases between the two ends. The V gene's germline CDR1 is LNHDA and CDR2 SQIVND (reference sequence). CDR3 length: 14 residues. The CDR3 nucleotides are TGTGCCAGTAGTACCCGGGACGGTCCCTACGAGCAGTACTTC. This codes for CASSTRDGPYEQYF.

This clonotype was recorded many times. The chain's CDR3 is CASSLGLDTEAFF. CDR3 DNA sequence: TGTGCCAGCAGTTTGGGGCTTGACACTGAAGCTTTCTTT. The V call is TRBV28, the J call TRBJ1-1; D may be TRBD1 (5 bases). Trimming left V 3 bases short and J 3 bases short, with 8 bases between. Germline V lookup: CDR1 MDHEN, CDR2 SYDVKM. This CDR3 has 13 amino acids.

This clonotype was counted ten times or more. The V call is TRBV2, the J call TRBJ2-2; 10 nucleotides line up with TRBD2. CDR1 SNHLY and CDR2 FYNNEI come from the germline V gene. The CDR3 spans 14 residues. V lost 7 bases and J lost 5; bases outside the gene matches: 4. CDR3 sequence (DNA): TGTGCCAGCATCGGACTAGCGGTAACCGGGGAGCTGTTTTTT. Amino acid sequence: CASIGLAVTGELFF.

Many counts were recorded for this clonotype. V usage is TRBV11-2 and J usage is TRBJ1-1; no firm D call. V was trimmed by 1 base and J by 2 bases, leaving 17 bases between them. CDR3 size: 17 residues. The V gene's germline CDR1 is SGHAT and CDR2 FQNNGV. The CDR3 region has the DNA TGTGCCAGCAGCTTAGGGGGATTTGCGATAGCAAACACTGAAGCTTTCTTT. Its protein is CASSLGGFAIANTEAFF. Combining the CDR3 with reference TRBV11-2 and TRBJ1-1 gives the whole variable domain EAGVAQSPRYKIIEKRQSVAFWCNPISGHATLYWYQQILGQGPKLLIQFQNNGVVDDSQLPKDRFSAERLKGVDSTLKIQPAKLEDSAVYLCASSLGGFAIANTEAFFGQGTRLTVV.